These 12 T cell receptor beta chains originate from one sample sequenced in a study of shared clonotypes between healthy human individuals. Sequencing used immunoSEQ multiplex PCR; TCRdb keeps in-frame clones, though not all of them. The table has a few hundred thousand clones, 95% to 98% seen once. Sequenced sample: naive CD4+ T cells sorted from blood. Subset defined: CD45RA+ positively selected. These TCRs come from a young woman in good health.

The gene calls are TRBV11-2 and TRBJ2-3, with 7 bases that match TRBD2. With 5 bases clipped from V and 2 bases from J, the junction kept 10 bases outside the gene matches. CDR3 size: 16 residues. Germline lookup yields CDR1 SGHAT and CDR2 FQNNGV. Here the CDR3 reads CASSDGLGPFTDTQYF. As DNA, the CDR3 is TGTGCCAGCAGCGATGGACTAGGGCCATTCACAGATACGCAGTATTTT. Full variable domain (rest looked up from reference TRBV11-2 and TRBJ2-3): EAGVAQSPRYKIIEKRQSVAFWCNPISGHATLYWYQQILGQGPKLLIQFQNNGVVDDSQLPKDRFSAERLKGVDSTLKIQPAKLEDSAVYLCASSDGLGPFTDTQYFGPGTRLTVL.

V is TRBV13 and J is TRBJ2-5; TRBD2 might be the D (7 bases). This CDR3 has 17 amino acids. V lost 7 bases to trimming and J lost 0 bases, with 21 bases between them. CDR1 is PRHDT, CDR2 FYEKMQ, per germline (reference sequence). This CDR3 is CASTLGGTGGYQETQYF. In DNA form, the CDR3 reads TGTGCCAGCACCCTAGGGGGGACGGGAGGATACCAAGAGACCCAGTACTTC. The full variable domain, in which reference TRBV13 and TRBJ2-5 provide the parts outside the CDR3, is AAGVIQSPRHLIKEKRETATLKCYPIPRHDTVYWYQQGPGQDPQFLISFYEKMQSDKGSIPDRFSAQQFSDYHSELNMSSLELGDSALYFCASTLGGTGGYQETQYFGPGTRLLVL.

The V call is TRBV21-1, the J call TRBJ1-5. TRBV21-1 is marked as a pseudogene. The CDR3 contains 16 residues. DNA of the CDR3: TGTGCCAGCAGCAGCGAAGGAGCTGGTCCTAATCAGCCCCAGCATTTT. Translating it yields CASSSEGAGPNQPQHF.

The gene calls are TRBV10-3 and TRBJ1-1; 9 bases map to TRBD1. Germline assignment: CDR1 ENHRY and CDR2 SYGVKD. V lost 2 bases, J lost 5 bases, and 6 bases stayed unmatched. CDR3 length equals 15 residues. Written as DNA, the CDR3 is TGTGCCATCAGTGAGACGGGGACAGGGCGGACTGAAGCTTTCTTT. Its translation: CAISETGTGRTEAFF.

The CDR3 DNA is TGTGCCCAACAGGGCACAGGCTGGGGAGAAGGCTACGAGCAGTACTTC. Its protein is CAQQGTGWGEGYEQYF. The genes are TRBV30 and TRBJ2-5; weak D call: TRBD1 (6 bases). The DNA end lines up better with TRBJ2-7; the J call may be wrong. CDR1 and CDR2 (germline): GTSNPN, SVGIG (reference sequence). The CDR3 is 16 amino acids.

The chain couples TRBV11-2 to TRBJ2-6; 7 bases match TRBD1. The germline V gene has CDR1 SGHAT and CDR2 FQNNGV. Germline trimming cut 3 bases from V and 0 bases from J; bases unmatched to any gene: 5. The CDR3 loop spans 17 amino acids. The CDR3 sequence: CASSFYRGHSGANVLTF. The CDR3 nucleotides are TGTGCCAGCAGCTTTTACAGGGGCCACTCTGGGGCCAACGTCCTGACTTTC.

The CDR3 region is CASSLYPGNEQFF. The CDR3 DNA follows: TGCGCCAGCAGCTTGTATCCCGGGAATGAGCAGTTCTTC. This rearrangement joins TRBV5-1 to TRBJ2-1; D call uncertain. Trimming left V 1 base short and J 7 bases short, with 9 bases between. The CDR3 is made up of 13 amino acids. Germline V gives CDR1 SGHRS, CDR2 YFSETQ.

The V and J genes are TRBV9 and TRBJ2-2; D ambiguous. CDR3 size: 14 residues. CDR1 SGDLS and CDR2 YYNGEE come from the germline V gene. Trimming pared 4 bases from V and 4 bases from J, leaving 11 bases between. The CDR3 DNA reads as TGTGCCAGCAGCCCTCAAAGAGCCACCGGGGAGCTGTTTTTT. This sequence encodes CASSPQRATGELFF.

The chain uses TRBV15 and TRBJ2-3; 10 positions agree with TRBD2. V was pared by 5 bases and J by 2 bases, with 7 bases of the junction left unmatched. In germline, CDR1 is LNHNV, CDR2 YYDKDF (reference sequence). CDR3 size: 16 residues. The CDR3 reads CATSLGLAESTDTQYF. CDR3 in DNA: TGTGCCACCAGCTTAGGACTAGCGGAGTCCACAGATACGCAGTATTTT.

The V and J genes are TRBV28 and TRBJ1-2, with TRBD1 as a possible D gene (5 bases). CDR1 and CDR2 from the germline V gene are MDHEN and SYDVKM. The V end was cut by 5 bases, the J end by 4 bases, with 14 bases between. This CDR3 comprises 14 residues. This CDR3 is CASSTEQGPYGYTF. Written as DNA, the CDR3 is TGTGCCAGCAGTACAGAGCAGGGCCCCTATGGCTACACCTTC.

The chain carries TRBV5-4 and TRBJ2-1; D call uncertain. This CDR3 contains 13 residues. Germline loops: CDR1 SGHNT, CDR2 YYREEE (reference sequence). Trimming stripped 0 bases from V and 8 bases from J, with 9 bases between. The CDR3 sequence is CASSLADIDEQFF. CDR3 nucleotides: TGTGCCAGCAGCTTGGCAGATATCGATGAGCAGTTCTTC.

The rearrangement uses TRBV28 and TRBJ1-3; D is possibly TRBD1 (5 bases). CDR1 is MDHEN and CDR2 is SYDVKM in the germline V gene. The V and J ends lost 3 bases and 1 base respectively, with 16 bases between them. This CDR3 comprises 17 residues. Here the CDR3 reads CASSLAGLEDSGNTIYF. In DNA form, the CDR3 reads TGTGCCAGCAGTTTGGCGGGACTGGAGGATTCTGGAAACACCATATATTTT. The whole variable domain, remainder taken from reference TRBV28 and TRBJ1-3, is DVKVTQSSRYLVKRTGEKVFLECVQDMDHENMFWYRQDPGLGLRLIYFSYDVKMKEKGDIPEGYSVSREKKERFSLILESASTNQTSMYLCASSLAGLEDSGNTIYFGEGSWLTVV.